The rows below give T cell receptor beta chains drawn from one sample of a study of T cells in Graves' hyperthyroidism and ophthalmopathy. TCRdb itself ran the multiplex PCR reads through MiXCR, one entry per CDR3 protein. The data contain 500,000 to 650,000 distinct CDR3 sequences, 15% to 20% of them singletons. The sample was blood. These receptors all stem from a man between 35 and 55 years old with Graves' ophthalmopathy. The CDR3 runs from the conserved cysteine through the conserved F or W. Expanded clones are given a class, and other clones once, few, many or no size at all.

J gene,V gene,clone size,CDR3 protein
TRBJ2-7,TRBV7-8,-,CATSGGTSYEQYF
TRBJ2-7,TRBV12-3/TRBV12-4,-,CASSLARGGGTYEQYF
TRBJ2-3,TRBV6-1,many,CASRRASGSTDTQYF
TRBJ2-3,TRBV4-1,few,CASSQADRVGTDTQYF
TRBJ1-1,TRBV18,many,CASSPQGSTEAFF
TRBJ2-1,TRBV6-1,few,CASSPTTQGLAGANEQFF
TRBJ1-1,TRBV13,few,CASSLRGSDPEAFF
TRBJ2-2,TRBV5-1,-,CASSYRTSGGTGELFF
TRBJ2-7,TRBV29-1,-,CSVAVRAYEQYF
TRBJ2-6,TRBV30,few,CAWSLGLSGANVLTF
TRBJ1-5,TRBV6-1,few,CASSSDAGSNQPQHF